Reported below is one TCR beta chain. Its antigen is not known. It was with a sample-barcoded 5' primer and a J-beta primer mix that a second PCR of about 6 to 12 cycles was run. TCRdb recomputed calls from the 5' RACE reads with MiXCR, one row per CDR3 protein. The sample shows around 1,900,000 distinct CDR3 sequences, 39% of them seen only once. These data are taken from a study of blood T cells in healthy people across ages. The study, taken as a whole, reports: CMV status of donors was not determined, possibly confounding expanded clonotype changes.

Trimming pared 6 bases from V and 4 bases from J, leaving 18 bases between. Looked up from germline, CDR1 is SQVTM and CDR2 is ANQGSEA. This CDR3 has 14 residues. Sequencing input: blood. The receptor was isolated from a human donor in good health. The chain recombines TRBV29-1 with TRBJ1-2; D is ambiguous. In DNA form, the CDR3 reads TGCAGCGTGGCCCCGCGGGTAGGAACCTATGGCTACACCTTC. Translated, it gives CSVAPRVGTYGYTF.